What follows are 8 T cell receptor beta chains derived from one specimen sequenced in a study of shared clonotypes between healthy human individuals. Using immunoSEQ multiplex PCR, the repertoire was profiled, and TCRdb retains in-frame clones only, with some absent. The sample consists of about 1.1 million clones, around three quarters of them appearing once. Sequencing was done on a sample of memory CD4+ T cells from PBMCs. Subset meaning: CD45RA-negative fraction. Source of these receptors: a young man in good health. Some clones in this sample may be carry-over from other donors' samples.

This clone has just a few counts. This chain links TRBV28 with TRBJ2-5; 7 bases match TRBD1. Unmatched junction bases numbered 5, after V lost 5 bases and J lost 2 bases. This CDR3 contains 14 residues. Germline CDR1 and CDR2: MDHEN and SYDVKM. CDR3 sequence: CASSITGQQETQYF. CDR3 sequence (DNA): TGTGCCAGCAGTATAACGGGACAGCAAGAGACCCAGTACTTC.

The chain carries TRBV2 and TRBJ1-2, with TRBD1 as a possible D gene (6 bases). Trimming took off 6 bases at V and 8 bases at J, with 16 bases between the two ends. The CDR3 is made up of 13 amino acids. Germline V CDR1 and CDR2: SNHLY, FYNNEI. The CDR3 is CASRIQGASGYTF. The CDR3 DNA reads TGTGCCAGCAGAATACAGGGAGCGAGCGGCTACACCTTC.

The V and J genes are TRBV28 and TRBJ2-7, with a tentative D call TRBD1 (6 bases). The CDR3 totals 15 residues. V dropped 6 bases and J dropped 2 bases, with 17 bases sitting between them. CDR1 is MDHEN, CDR2 SYDVKM, per germline. This chain's CDR3 is CASRRTGSVPYEQYF. DNA for the CDR3: TGTGCCAGCAGGCGCACAGGGAGTGTACCCTACGAGCAGTACTTC.

Only a few counts were recorded for this clone. The chain is built from TRBV7-8 and TRBJ1-4; possible D gene TRBD1, 6 bases. Trimming left V 5 bases short and J 5 bases short, with 12 bases between. In germline, CDR1 is SGHVS, CDR2 FQNEAQ. CDR3 size: 14 residues. In nucleotides, the CDR3 is TGTGCCAGCAGCCCAAAGGGGGAAAATGAAAAACTGTTTTTT. It specifies CASSPKGENEKLFF.

The CDR3 protein is CASSSTSGRTYEQYF. The CDR3 DNA is TGTGCCAGCAGCTCAACTAGCGGGAGGACCTACGAGCAGTACTTC. V and J are TRBV7-6 and TRBJ2-7; TRBD2 matches at 12 bases. Unmatched junction bases numbered 3, after V lost 4 bases and J lost 2 bases. Germline V gives CDR1 SGHVS, CDR2 FNYEAQ. CDR3 length equals 15 residues.

This clone was counted a single time. This sequence joins TRBV7-8 and TRBJ1-3; D call uncertain. Germline CDR1 is SGHVS and CDR2 is FQNEAQ. CDR3 size: 15 residues. Trimming took 4 bases from V and 2 from J, leaving 12 bases between them. For the CDR3, the DNA is TGTGCCAGCAGCTCCCCTGGTCAGGCTGGAAACACCATATATTTT. Amino acid sequence: CASSSPGQAGNTIYF.

J is TRBJ2-7 and V is TRBV28; no clear D. Germline values: CDR1 MDHEN, CDR2 SYDVKM. The CDR3 consists of 14 residues. Trimming took 3 bases from V and 4 from J, leaving 13 bases between them. The CDR3 DNA reads TGTGCCAGCAGTTTTAAGGGCAGATTTTACGAGCAGTACTTC. It codes for CASSFKGRFYEQYF.

This chain connects TRBV19 to TRBJ2-7, with D unresolved. CDR1 LNHDA and CDR2 SQIVND come from the germline V gene (reference sequence). This CDR3 comprises 15 residues. Trimming pared 6 bases from V and 0 bases from J, leaving 15 bases between. Here the CDR3 reads CASRPDNVGSYEQYF. CDR3 nucleotides: TGTGCCAGTAGACCCGATAATGTGGGCTCCTACGAGCAGTACTTC.